This T cell receptor (beta chain) is drawn from a study of blood T cell repertoires in COVID-19. Study summary: Samples taken during acute and convalescent COVID-19 were collected in the United States, Italy and Spain. PBMCs, B-cell-depleted T cells, or T cells provided the cDNA or gDNA that made up the material.

Method: immunoSEQ multiplex PCR; TCRdb's copy keeps in-frame clones and lacks some. The sample records under 95,000 clones, 86% being singletons. Germline V CDR1 and CDR2: MNHEY, SMNVEV (reference sequence). The CDR3 loop spans 15 amino acids. Trimming cost V 2 bases and J 2 bases, with 13 bases left between them. This receptor was identified in a woman older than 75 with acute or convalescent COVID-19. Sample: peripheral blood. This sequence joins TRBV27 and TRBJ2-7; tentative D call: TRBD2 (5 bases). CDR3 loop: CASSLKSRGPYEQYF. Written as DNA, the CDR3 is TGTGCCAGCAGTTTAAAAAGCAGAGGGCCCTACGAGCAGTACTTC.